This record covers a single TCR beta chain. The antigen is unknown. These data come from a study of T-cell memory formation after mild COVID-19. On the study more broadly: For the most part, TCR clusters were specific to one donor.

Germline V lookup: CDR1 MNHNY, CDR2 SVGAGI (reference sequence). Trimming removed 6 bases from V and 3 bases from J; junction bases left unmatched: 7. The CDR3 contains 14 residues. Employing constant-segment primers, 5'RACE generated TCR alpha and TCR beta cDNA libraries bearing sample barcodes and UMIs. TCRdb reprocessed the 5' RACE reads with MiXCR, giving one entry per CDR3 protein. Of under 150,000 distinct CDR3 sequences in the sample, 22% are singletons; the top ten hold approximately 40%. Study-wide findings and caveats: Clones which contracted sat mainly in CM and EM if CD4+, and in EMRA if CD8+. Some clones that responded turned up in pre-infection memory, which suggests that cross-reactive memory joined in.

The chain links TRBV6-6 to TRBJ2-7; TRBD1 agrees at 8 bases. The source material was PBMCs or a T cell subset sorted from them (not recorded which). This TCR came from a man aged 18 to 29 who had mild COVID-19 (a few samples of this study predate the infection). Cell type and time point are not known. The CDR3 bases are TGTGCCAGCAGCTCCGTGGACAGGGACTACGAGCAGTACGTC. Translating it yields CASSSVDRDYEQYV.